This passage covers 4 T cell receptor beta chains from one sample sequenced in a study of control samples from healthy donors and cancer patients. Method: immunoSEQ multiplex PCR; TCRdb's copy keeps in-frame clones and lacks some. The sample holds about 160,000 clones, approximately 90% seen once. Specimen: blood. These receptors were obtained from a man aged 30-40 years in good health.

Notes on this clone: This sample includes further DNA sequences coding for the same CDR3. The chain combines TRBV18 with TRBJ1-1; possibly TRBD1 for D (5 bases). The CDR3 is 12 residues long. V was trimmed by 3 bases and J by 6 bases, leaving 8 bases between them. The germline V gene encodes CDR1 KGHSH and CDR2 LQKENI. CDR3 DNA: TGTGCCAGCTCACCCCAAGGGGCTGAAGCTTTCTTT. Translated, it gives CASSPQGAEAFF.

The chain joins TRBV12-3 or TRBV12-4 to TRBJ1-1, with D hard to call. Trimming removed 1 base at V and 7 bases at J, with 7 bases between. CDR3 length equals 12 residues. The CDR3 DNA reads as TGTGCCAGCAGTTTAGGTTACGGTGAAGCTTTCTTT. Its translation: CASSLGYGEAFF.

This sequence joins TRBV2 and TRBJ1-1; tentative D call: TRBD1 (5 bases). The germline gives CDR1 SNHLY, CDR2 FYNNEI. Trimming left V 7 bases short and J 4 bases short, with 16 bases between. CDR3 length: 14 residues. The CDR3 bases are TGTGCCAGCAACCACCCCTCTCAGGGCACTGAAGCTTTCTTT. Protein sequence: CASNHPSQGTEAFF.

The rearrangement links TRBV9 to TRBJ2-7, with 8 bases fitting TRBD2. This CDR3 is 14 amino acids long. Unmatched junction bases numbered 9, after V lost 7 bases and J lost 3 bases. CDR1 SGDLS and CDR2 YYNGEE come from the germline V gene. CDR3 protein: CASGPGTRDYEQYF. Written as DNA, the CDR3 is TGTGCCAGCGGTCCCGGGACTAGGGACTACGAGCAGTACTTC.